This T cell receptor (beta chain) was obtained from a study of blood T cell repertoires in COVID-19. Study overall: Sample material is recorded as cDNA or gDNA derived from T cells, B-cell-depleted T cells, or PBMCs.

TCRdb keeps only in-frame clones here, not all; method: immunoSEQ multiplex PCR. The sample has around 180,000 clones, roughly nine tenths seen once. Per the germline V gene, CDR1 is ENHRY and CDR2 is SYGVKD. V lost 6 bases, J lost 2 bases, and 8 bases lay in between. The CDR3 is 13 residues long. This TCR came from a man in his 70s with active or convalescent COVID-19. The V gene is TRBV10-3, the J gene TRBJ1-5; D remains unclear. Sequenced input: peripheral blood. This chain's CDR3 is CAIRGGGNQPQHF. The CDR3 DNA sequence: TGTGCCATCAGGGGCGGGGGCAATCAGCCCCAGCATTTT.